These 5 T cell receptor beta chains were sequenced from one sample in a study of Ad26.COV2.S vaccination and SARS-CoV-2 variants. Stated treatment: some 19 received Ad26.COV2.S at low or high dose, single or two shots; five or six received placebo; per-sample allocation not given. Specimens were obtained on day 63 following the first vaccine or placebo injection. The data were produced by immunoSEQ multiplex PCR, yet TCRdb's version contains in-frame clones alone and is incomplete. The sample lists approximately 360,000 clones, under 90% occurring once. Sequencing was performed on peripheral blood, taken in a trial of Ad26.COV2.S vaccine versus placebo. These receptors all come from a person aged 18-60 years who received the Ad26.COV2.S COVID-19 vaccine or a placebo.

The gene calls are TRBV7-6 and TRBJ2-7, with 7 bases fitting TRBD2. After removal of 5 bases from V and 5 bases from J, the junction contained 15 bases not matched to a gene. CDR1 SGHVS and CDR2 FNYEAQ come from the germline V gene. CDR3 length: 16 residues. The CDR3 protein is CASSLGKRGLRDEQYF. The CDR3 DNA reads TGTGCCAGCAGCCTGGGAAAGCGGGGCCTCCGGGACGAGCAGTACTTC.

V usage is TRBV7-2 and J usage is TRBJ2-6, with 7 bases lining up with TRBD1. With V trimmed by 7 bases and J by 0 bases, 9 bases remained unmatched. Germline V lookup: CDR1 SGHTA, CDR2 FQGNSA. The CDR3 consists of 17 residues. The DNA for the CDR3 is TGTGCCAGCAACGTATTTTACAGGGGCTCTGGGGCCAACGTCCTGACTTTC. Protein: CASNVFYRGSGANVLTF.

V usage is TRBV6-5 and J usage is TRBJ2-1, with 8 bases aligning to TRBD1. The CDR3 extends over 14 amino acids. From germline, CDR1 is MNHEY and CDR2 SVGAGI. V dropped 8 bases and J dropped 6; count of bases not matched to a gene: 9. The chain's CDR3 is CASGGQGFFNEQFF. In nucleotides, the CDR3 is TGTGCCAGCGGCGGACAGGGATTTTTCAATGAGCAGTTCTTC.

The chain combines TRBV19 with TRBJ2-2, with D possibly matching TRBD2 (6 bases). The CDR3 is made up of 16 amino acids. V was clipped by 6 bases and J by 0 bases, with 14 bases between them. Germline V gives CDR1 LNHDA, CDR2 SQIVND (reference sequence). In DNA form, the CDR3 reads TGTGCCAGTAGGAGGGACTTTGGCACGAACACCGGGGAGCTGTTTTTT. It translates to CASRRDFGTNTGELFF.

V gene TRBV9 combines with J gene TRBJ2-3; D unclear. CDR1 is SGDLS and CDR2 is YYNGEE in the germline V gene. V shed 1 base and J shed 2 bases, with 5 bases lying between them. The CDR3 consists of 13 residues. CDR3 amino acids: CASSVLDTDTQYF. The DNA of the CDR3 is TGTGCCAGCAGCGTACTAGACACAGATACGCAGTATTTT.